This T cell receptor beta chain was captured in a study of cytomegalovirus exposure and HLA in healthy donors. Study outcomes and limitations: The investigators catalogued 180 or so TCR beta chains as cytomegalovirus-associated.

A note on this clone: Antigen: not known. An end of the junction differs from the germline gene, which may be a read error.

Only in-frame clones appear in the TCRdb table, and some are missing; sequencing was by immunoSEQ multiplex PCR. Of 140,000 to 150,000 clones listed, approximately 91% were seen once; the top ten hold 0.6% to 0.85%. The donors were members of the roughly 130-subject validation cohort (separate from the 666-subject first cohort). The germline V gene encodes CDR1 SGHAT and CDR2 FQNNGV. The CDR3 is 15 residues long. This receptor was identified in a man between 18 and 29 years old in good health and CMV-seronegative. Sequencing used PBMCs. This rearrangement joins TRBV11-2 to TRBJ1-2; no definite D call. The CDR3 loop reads CASSLGSRTQPVFDF. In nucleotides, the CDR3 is TGTGCCAGCAGCTTAGGTTCTCGGACTCAGCCCGTTTTTGACTTC.